This is a list of T cell receptor beta chains from one sample in a study of T cell changes during pregnancy in multiple sclerosis. TCRdb's table, derived via immunoSEQ multiplex PCR, lists solely in-frame clones and lacks some. The repertoire holds approximately 96,000 clones, with about 90% as singletons. The sample consisted of peripheral blood, taken after pregnancy. The receptors shown here come from a female donor in good health, enrolled as a control in a pregnancy study. Both conserved end residues are part of each CDR3. D genes are given only for firm matches. Expanded clones are given a class, and other clones once, few, many or no size at all.

size	V	D	J	DNA	CDR3
-	TRBV5-8	-	TRBJ1-5	TGTGCCAGCAGCCCTTTAGGGGGGGGCAATCAGCCCCAGCATTTT	CASSPLGGGNQPQHF
-	TRBV29-1	TRBD2	TRBJ2-2	TGCAGCGTTTCCGGACTAGCGGGAGTCCACACCGGGGAGCTGTTTTTT	CSVSGLAGVHTGELFF
-	TRBV28	TRBD2	TRBJ2-1	TGTGCCAGCAGTACTAGCGGGTCCTACAATGAGCAGTTCTTC	CASSTSGSYNEQFF
-	TRBV29-1	TRBD1	TRBJ2-4	TGCAGCGTAGCCGGGACAGGGGGGAACATTCAGTACTTC	CSVAGTGGNIQYF
-	TRBV5-4	TRBD2	TRBJ2-1	TGTGCCAGCAGCACCCCCGGGGGGGGTGAGCAGTTCTTC	CASSTPGGGEQFF
-	TRBV7-6	-	TRBJ1-3	TGTGCCAGCAGCTTAGGCCAGGGCCTTGGAAACACCATATATTTT	CASSLGQGLGNTIYF
-	TRBV11-2	TRBD1	TRBJ2-7	TGTGCCAGCAGCCCCCCCCCGGGACAGGGGGCCTCCTACGAGCAGTACTTC	CASSPPPGQGASYEQYF
-	TRBV29-1	TRBD1	TRBJ2-4	TGCAGCGTTGACGTAGCACAGGGGAACATTCAGTACTTC	CSVDVAQGNIQYF
-	TRBV7-2	TRBD2	TRBJ2-2	TGTGCCAGCAGCTCGGGACTAGCGGGAGCACTCGGGGAGCTGTTTTTT	CASSSGLAGALGELFF
-	TRBV4-1	-	TRBJ1-5	TGCGCCAGCAGCCCGGCAGGACAAAACAATCAGCCCCAGCATTTT	CASSPAGQNNQPQHF
-	TRBV2	-	TRBJ2-2	TGTGCCAGCACTCTCAGCGTGAGAACCGGGGAGCTGTTTTTT	CASTLSVRTGELFF
-	TRBV14	-	TRBJ2-7	TGTGCCAGCAGCCAAGTTTATGGGGCTGGCGAGCAGTACTTC	CASSQVYGAGEQYF
-	TRBV7-9	-	TRBJ2-3	TGTGCCAGCAGTCCGGGACAAGGCACAGATACGCAGTATTTT	CASSPGQGTDTQYF
-	TRBV9	TRBD1	TRBJ2-2	TGTGCCAGCAGCGTGGAGGACAGGTTCTTTATAAACGGGGAGCTGTTTTTT	CASSVEDRFFINGELFF
-	TRBV6-5	TRBD2	TRBJ2-3	TGTGCCAGCACCCCCTCCCCTAGCGGAGATACGCAGTATTTT	CASTPSPSGDTQYF
-	TRBV2	-	TRBJ1-2	TGTGCCAGCAGTGAATACGGGGATAACTATGGCTACACCTTC	CASSEYGDNYGYTF
-	TRBV6-5	TRBD1	TRBJ2-1	TGTGCCAGCAGTGTACGGGACAGGGATCGGCAGTTCTTC	CASSVRDRDRQFF
-	TRBV18	TRBD1	TRBJ1-1	TGTGCCAGCTCACAAAGACAGGGGGTCGCTGAAGCTTTCTTT	CASSQRQGVAEAFF
once	TRBV2	-	TRBJ1-5	TGTGCCAGCAGTCCCGACAGGCAGCCCCAGCATTTT	CASSPDRQPQHF
once	TRBV19	TRBD2	TRBJ2-3	TGTGCCAGTAGAACTAGCGGGAGGGGGGATACGCAGTATTTT	CASRTSGRGDTQYF
-	TRBV5-1	-	TRBJ2-2	TGCGCCAGCAGCTTGGCCAGGGCACCGAACACCGGGGAGCTGTTTTTT	CASSLARAPNTGELFF
-	TRBV30	-	TRBJ2-5	TGTGCCTCGGATCAAGAGAGCGCCCAGTACTTC	CASDQESAQYF
-	TRBV7-3	-	TRBJ2-3	TGTGCCAGCAGCTCCGCCTACACAGATACGCAGTATTTT	CASSSAYTDTQYF
-	TRBV5-1	TRBD2	TRBJ2-1	TGCGCCAGCTCGATAACCGGGACTAGCATCAATGAGCAGTTCTTC	CASSITGTSINEQFF
-	TRBV7-9	TRBD1	TRBJ2-7	TGTGCCAGCAGCTTAGGAGTAGGACAGGACGGATACGAGCAGTACTTC	CASSLGVGQDGYEQYF
-	TRBV19	TRBD2	TRBJ2-5	TGTGCCAGTCGGCTAGCGGGGGAGACCCAGTACTTC	CASRLAGETQYF
-	TRBV15	TRBD1	TRBJ1-2	TGTGCCACCAGCAGAGATAGGGCCAGGGGGTTCGACGGCTACACCTTC	CATSRDRARGFDGYTF
-	TRBV28	-	TRBJ1-1	TGTGCCAGTCAAGGGGTCACTGAAGCTTTCTTT	CASQGVTEAFF
-	TRBV9	-	TRBJ1-4	TGTGCCAGCAGCGTTCGGGGGACTCCTGAGGAAAAACTGTTTTTT	CASSVRGTPEEKLFF
-	TRBV2	-	TRBJ2-3	TGTGCCAGCAGTGAAGGAGTGCCTAGAGATACGCAGTATTTT	CASSEGVPRDTQYF
once	TRBV6-5	TRBD2	TRBJ2-2	TGTGCCAGCAGTAGCGGGGGGGAGAACACCGGGGAGCTGTTTTTT	CASSSGGENTGELFF